Below, 4 T cell receptor beta chains from the same sample are listed, as sequenced in a study of response to subunit inactivated influenza vaccine. TCRdb redid the calling of the RT-PCR reads with MiXCR, one entry per CDR3 protein. The sample has 200,000 to 250,000 distinct CDR3 sequences, 9% to 15% seen once. The sequences come from non-naive T cells sorted from PBMCs, collected roughly 2 weeks before vaccination. The receptors stem from a man between 45 and 60 years old who received an inactivated influenza vaccine.

This clonotype was counted only a few times. The chain combines TRBV29-1 with TRBJ2-7; 9 bases line up with TRBD2. CDR1 and CDR2 from the germline V gene are SQVTM and ANQGSEA. This CDR3 region has 15 residues. Trimming cost V 2 bases and J 4 bases; bases outside gene matches: 9. CDR3 bases: TGCAGCGTTGAATATGCGGGAGGGCCAGAATACGAGCAGTACTTC. Protein sequence: CSVEYAGGPEYEQYF.

This clonotype was seen only a few times. The chain links TRBV29-1 to TRBJ1-2; D perhaps matches TRBD1 (5 bases). The CDR3 extends over 12 amino acids. Trimming pared 6 bases from V and 2 bases from J, leaving 10 bases between. CDR1 is SQVTM and CDR2 is ANQGSEA in the germline V gene. In DNA form, the CDR3 reads TGCAGCGTACGCCAGGGAAACTATGGCTACACCTTC. It encodes CSVRQGNYGYTF. The whole variable domain, filled in from reference TRBV29-1 and TRBJ1-2, reads SAVISQKPSRDICQRGTSLTIQCQVDSQVTMMFWYRQQPGQSLTLIATANQGSEATYESGFVIDKFPISRPNLTFSTLTVSNMSPEDSSIYLCSVRQGNYGYTFGSGTRLTVV.

J is TRBJ2-5 and V is TRBV7-8; 9 bases are a match to TRBD2. Trimming took 4 bases from V and 5 from J; bases not matched to a gene: 2. Germline V gene data show CDR1 as SGHVS and CDR2 as FQNEAQ. The CDR3 contains 13 residues. CDR3 nucleotides: TGTGCCAGCAGCTGGACTAGCGTTGAGACCCAGTACTTC. Its protein is CASSWTSVETQYF.

This sequence joins TRBV6-2 or TRBV6-3 and TRBJ2-2, with 8 nucleotides matching TRBD2. The germline V gene encodes CDR1 MNHEY and CDR2 SVGEGT. The CDR3 totals 15 residues. Trimming removed 8 bases from V and 7 bases from J; junction bases left unmatched: 12. The CDR3 DNA sequence: TGTGCCAGCGGCGGGGGGCGTAGTCTGTACGGGGAGCTGTTTTTT. The encoded protein is CASGGGRSLYGELFF.